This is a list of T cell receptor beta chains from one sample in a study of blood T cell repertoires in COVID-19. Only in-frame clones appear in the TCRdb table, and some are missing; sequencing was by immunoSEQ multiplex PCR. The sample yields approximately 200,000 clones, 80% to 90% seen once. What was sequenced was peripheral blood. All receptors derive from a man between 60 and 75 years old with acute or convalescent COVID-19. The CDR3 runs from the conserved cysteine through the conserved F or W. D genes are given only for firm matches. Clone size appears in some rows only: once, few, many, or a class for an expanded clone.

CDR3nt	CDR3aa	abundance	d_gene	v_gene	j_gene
TGTGCCAGCAGTATGTTTCCCAGGGGGTTTTCGACTCCTAATGAAAAACTGTTTTTT	CASSMFPRGFSTPNEKLFF	-	TRBD1	TRBV27	TRBJ1-4
TGCAGCGCCCGCACAGGGTTCTCTGGAAACACCATATATTTT	CSARTGFSGNTIYF	few	-	TRBV29-1	TRBJ1-3
TGCGCCAGGACAGGGGGTGGGCAGCCCCAGCATTTT	CARTGGGQPQHF	-	TRBD1	TRBV5-1	TRBJ1-5
TGTGCCAGCAGTCCTAGGGCAGGGGGGACAGATACGCAGTATTTT	CASSPRAGGTDTQYF	once	-	TRBV2	TRBJ2-3
TGTGCCAGCAGTGAACCAGTCTTTAGCAATCAGCCCCAGCATTTT	CASSEPVFSNQPQHF	-	-	TRBV6-1	TRBJ1-5
TGCGCCAGCAGCTTGGGGACAGGAGTGACCTACGAGCAGTACTTC	CASSLGTGVTYEQYF	-	TRBD1	TRBV5-1	TRBJ2-7
TGTGCCACCAGTGATTCCTGGGCAGGGACCTACAATGAGCAGTTCTTC	CATSDSWAGTYNEQFF	-	-	TRBV24-1	TRBJ2-1
TGTGCCAGCAGCCCAGCAGACAGGGCGGCTGTCTATGGCTACACCTTC	CASSPADRAAVYGYTF	-	TRBD1	TRBV5-6	TRBJ1-2
TGTGCCAGCAGCACGGGACTAGCTGGCACAGATACGCAGTATTTT	CASSTGLAGTDTQYF	-	TRBD2	TRBV6-4	TRBJ2-3
TGTGCCAGCAGCAAAGCAAAGCTAGCGGGTGCGAACACCGGGGAGCTGTTTTTT	CASSKAKLAGANTGELFF	-	-	TRBV21-1	TRBJ2-2
TGTGCCAGCAGCCCAGACAATGAGCAGTTCTTC	CASSPDNEQFF	once	-	TRBV11-2	TRBJ2-1
TGTGCCAGCTCACCACCGAGCAGGGGAACCTACGAGCAGTACTTC	CASSPPSRGTYEQYF	-	-	TRBV18	TRBJ2-7
TGTGCCAGCAGCCCCTCCGGGACTAGCGGACGCTACGAGCAGTACTTC	CASSPSGTSGRYEQYF	-	TRBD2	TRBV9	TRBJ2-7
TGCGCCAGCAGCCTCCAACCTGCCGGGACAGGGGCTAACACCGGGGAGCTGTTTTTT	CASSLQPAGTGANTGELFF	-	TRBD1	TRBV4-3	TRBJ2-2
TGTGCCAGCAGTCAAAGGGCTCCGGGAGCCTCTGGGGCCAACGTCCTGACTTTC	CASSQRAPGASGANVLTF	-	-	TRBV7-2	TRBJ2-6
TGTGCCACCAGTGATTTGCCGGGACAGGGTTTAGCCGGGGAGCTGTTTTTT	CATSDLPGQGLAGELFF	-	TRBD1	TRBV24-1	TRBJ2-2
TGTGCCAGCAGTTTATATCTGGAGGAGGTATCCTTT	CASSLYLEEVSF	-	-	TRBV28	TRBJ1-1
TGTGCCAGTAGTTTCCGACAGGGGGGCCATGCAACTAATGAAAAACTGTTTTTT	CASSFRQGGHATNEKLFF	-	TRBD1	TRBV19	TRBJ1-4
TGTGCCAGCAGCTTAATTGGTCTAGCGGGAGGAAATGAGCAGTTCTTC	CASSLIGLAGGNEQFF	-	TRBD2	TRBV7-3	TRBJ2-1
TGCAGTGCTGGTCTAGTTGAGCAGTTCTTC	CSAGLVEQFF	-	-	TRBV20-1	TRBJ2-1
TGTGCCAGCAGCCATCCCCTAAAAGGGGGAATGTACGAGCAGTACTTC	CASSHPLKGGMYEQYF	-	-	TRBV3-1/TRBV3-2	TRBJ2-7
TGTGCCAGCAGTTCCCCGCGGGTGCAAAATCATGGCTACACCTTC	CASSSPRVQNHGYTF	-	-	TRBV28	TRBJ1-2
TGTGCCAGCAGTCAAACAGGGAATTATGGCTACACCTTC	CASSQTGNYGYTF	-	-	TRBV6-4	TRBJ1-2
TGTGCCAGCAATCAGGGGTTGAGCAATCAGCCCCAGCATTTT	CASNQGLSNQPQHF	-	-	TRBV5-5	TRBJ1-5
TGCGCCAGCAGCTTTTCGGGACAGGGGATCTACAATGAGCAGTTCTTC	CASSFSGQGIYNEQFF	-	TRBD1	TRBV5-1	TRBJ2-1
TGCAGTGCTAGTAGGGGAACCTTGGGCAATCAGCCCCAGCATTTT	CSASRGTLGNQPQHF	-	-	TRBV20-1	TRBJ1-5
TGTGCCAGCAGCCCCGTACCTCGGACAGGGCTATTCAATGAGCAGTTCTTC	CASSPVPRTGLFNEQFF	-	TRBD1	TRBV27	TRBJ2-1
TGTGCCAGCAGCTTAGGTCTAGCGGGAGTGACAGATACGCAGTATTTT	CASSLGLAGVTDTQYF	-	TRBD2	TRBV7-9	TRBJ2-3
TGCGCCAGCAGCCAAGATCCGGGCAGGGGTTACAATGAGCAGTTCTTC	CASSQDPGRGYNEQFF	-	-	TRBV4-1	TRBJ2-1
TGTGCCAGCAGCATCCCCCGGACAGGGAGGACAGATACGCAGTATTTT	CASSIPRTGRTDTQYF	-	TRBD1	TRBV7-2	TRBJ2-3
TGCGCCAGCAGCTTTGGACTGTCCTACGAGCAGTACTTC	CASSFGLSYEQYF	-	-	TRBV5-1	TRBJ2-7
TGTGCCAGCAGTTACTCGTTCCGGGTTGAAAAACTGTTTTTT	CASSYSFRVEKLFF	-	-	TRBV6-5	TRBJ1-4
TGTGCCAGCAGCATGGGACAGGGGGCTTCCTACGAGCAGTACTTC	CASSMGQGASYEQYF	-	TRBD1	TRBV28	TRBJ2-7
TGTGCCAGCAGCGTAGCCTGGAACACCGGGGAGCTGTTTTTT	CASSVAWNTGELFF	-	-	TRBV9	TRBJ2-2
TGCGCCAGCACCGGGACAGCTTCCTTGAACACTGAAGCTTTCTTT	CASTGTASLNTEAFF	-	TRBD1	TRBV5-1	TRBJ1-1
TGTGCCAGCAGCCAAGACGGAACTAGCGGGAGCGGGGCAGATACGCAGTATTTT	CASSQDGTSGSGADTQYF	-	TRBD2	TRBV4-2	TRBJ2-3
TGCGCCAGCAGCCAAGATGGAGGACCAGGGGGCAGCTCTGGAAACACCATATATTTT	CASSQDGGPGGSSGNTIYF	-	TRBD1	TRBV4-3	TRBJ1-3
TGTGCCAGCAGCTTGGTGGCAGGGTTGTGGCAGCCCCAGCATTTT	CASSLVAGLWQPQHF	-	-	TRBV5-5	TRBJ1-5
TGCGCCAGCAGCCGAAATATGGGACAGGGGGGGAACACTGAAGCTTTCTTT	CASSRNMGQGGNTEAFF	-	TRBD1	TRBV4-1	TRBJ1-1
TGTGCCTGGACCCTGGATGACTTACGGGGTTCACCCCTCCACTTT	CAWTLDDLRGSPLHF	-	-	TRBV30	TRBJ1-6
TGTGCCAGCAGCCAAGAGCTAGGATACAATGAGCAGTTCTTC	CASSQELGYNEQFF	-	-	TRBV3-1/TRBV3-2	TRBJ2-1
TGTGCCAGCAGCCCAGGGGGGACTAGCGGTTACAATGAGCAGTTCTTC	CASSPGGTSGYNEQFF	-	TRBD2	TRBV11-3	TRBJ2-1
TGTGCCAGCTCGTACCTATCGCGGACAGGGGGTACCTACGAGCAGTACTTC	CASSYLSRTGGTYEQYF	-	TRBD1	TRBV18	TRBJ2-7
TGTGCCAGTAGTATGAGACAGGGGATAGTATACGAGCAGTACTTC	CASSMRQGIVYEQYF	-	TRBD1	TRBV19	TRBJ2-7
TGTGCCCCTGTGCCCACAGGTTATGGCTACACCTTC	CAPVPTGYGYTF	few	-	TRBV21-1	TRBJ1-2
TGCGCCAGCAGCTTGCTAGCGCCCCGAGACAATGAGCAGTTCTTC	CASSLLAPRDNEQFF	-	-	TRBV5-1	TRBJ2-1
TGCGCCAGCAGCACTGGACAGAGTAATGAAAAACTGTTTTTT	CASSTGQSNEKLFF	-	-	TRBV5-1	TRBJ1-4
TGTGCCAGCTCACCAGTTCAGGACATCTACGAGCAGTACTTC	CASSPVQDIYEQYF	-	-	TRBV18	TRBJ2-7
TGTGCCAGCGCAAAGAATCAGGGGAACTATGGCTACACCTTC	CASAKNQGNYGYTF	-	-	TRBV6-5	TRBJ1-2
TGTGCCAGCAGCCCTCGGGGAGCGGGCAATAACAATGAGCAGTTCTTC	CASSPRGAGNNNEQFF	-	-	TRBV9	TRBJ2-1
TGTGCCAGCAGCCCCGATATGGGGAGTGAAGCTTTCTTT	CASSPDMGSEAFF	few	-	TRBV11-3	TRBJ1-1
TGTGCCAGCAGCTTAGGAGGGACAGGGAAAGAGACCCAGTACTTC	CASSLGGTGKETQYF	-	TRBD1	TRBV7-9	TRBJ2-5
TGTGCCAGCAGTGATCGGCGACCAGGGAAAAAGCCGAACACCGGGGAGCTGTTTTTT	CASSDRRPGKKPNTGELFF	-	-	TRBV2	TRBJ2-2
TGTGCCAGCAGTCCCTCAAGGCGGGGCAATCAGCCCCAGCATTTT	CASSPSRRGNQPQHF	-	-	TRBV28	TRBJ1-5
TGTGCCACCAGCAGCGGGACAGGGGTTTGGACAGATACGCAGTATTTT	CATSSGTGVWTDTQYF	-	TRBD1	TRBV15	TRBJ2-3
TGTGCCAGTAGCAACAGGATTCCCTATGGCTACACCTTC	CASSNRIPYGYTF	-	-	TRBV19	TRBJ1-2
TGTGCCACCAGCAGAGAACAGGGGTTCGCAGATACGCAGTATTTT	CATSREQGFADTQYF	-	TRBD1	TRBV15	TRBJ2-3
TGTGCCAGCAGCCCAAGCGCTGAAGGCACAGGGCCTGGGGAGACCCAGTACTTC	CASSPSAEGTGPGETQYF	few	-	TRBV7-4	TRBJ2-5
TGTGCCAGCAGCGAAACCGGGAACAAATTAGGGAATGAGCAGTTCTTC	CASSETGNKLGNEQFF	-	-	TRBV7-3	TRBJ2-1
TGCAGCGTTGGACAGGGCTACACTGAAGCTTTCTTT	CSVGQGYTEAFF	-	TRBD1	TRBV29-1	TRBJ1-1